The 21 T cell receptor beta chains below all came from one sample that was sequenced in a study of cytomegalovirus exposure and HLA in healthy donors. A multiplex PCR was run with 60 Vbeta primers and 13 Jbeta primers. Repertoires were generated with immunoSEQ multiplex PCR, while TCRdb's copy carries only in-frame clones and drops some. The sample gives approximately 72,000 clones, about 66% of which show up once; about 22% is in the top ten. Input material: PBMCs. These receptors were obtained from a man aged 40-49 years in good health and CMV-seropositive.

The genes are TRBV5-1 and TRBJ1-1; D is uncertain. V shed 3 bases and J shed 8 bases, with 14 bases lying between them. Germline CDR1 is SGHRS and CDR2 is YFSETQ. CDR3 length equals 13 residues. Written as DNA, the CDR3 is TGCGCCAGCAGCTCCCAAGAGGGCCAAGAAGCTTTCTTT. Amino acid sequence: CASSSQEGQEAFF.

J is TRBJ2-3 and V is TRBV5-1; 11 bases map to TRBD2. Germline CDR1 and CDR2: SGHRS and YFSETQ. This CDR3 is 18 amino acids long. V was pared by 0 bases and J by 6 bases, with 12 bases of the junction left unmatched. The CDR3 is CASSLARLAGGQGDTQYF. CDR3 in DNA: TGCGCCAGCAGCTTGGCGCGGCTAGCGGGGGGCCAAGGGGATACGCAGTATTTT.

Only one count was recorded for this clone. The chain links TRBV4-3 to TRBJ1-1; the D is unclear. Germline V gene sequence: CDR1 LGHNA, CDR2 YSLEER. Trimming took 0 bases from V and 4 from J, leaving 9 bases between them. The CDR3 totals 14 residues. Here the CDR3 DNA reads TGCGCCAGCAGCCAAGATGCAGGACTCACTGAAGCTTTCTTT. This gives the protein CASSQDAGLTEAFF.

The chain joins TRBV28 to TRBJ1-4; D might be TRBD1 (6 bases). The V end lost 8 bases, the J end lost 8 bases, and 24 bases lay between the germline ends. The CDR3 is 16 residues long. The germline CDR1 and CDR2 sequences are MDHEN and SYDVKM. The DNA of the CDR3 is TGTGCCAGCTTAGAGAGCATTCAGGGGCTGGGAGAAAAACTGTTTTTT. As protein: CASLESIQGLGEKLFF.

Concerning this clone itself: Mismatch with germline at one junction end may stem from a read error. V gene TRBV9 combines with J gene TRBJ2-1, with 11 bases aligning to TRBD2. Germline loops: CDR1 SGDLS, CDR2 YYNGEE. The CDR3 sequence is 18 residues long. CDR3 amino acids: CASSVGGSGGASHNEQFF. CDR3 coding DNA: TGTGCCAGCAGCGTAGGGGGTAGCGGGGGGGCCTCCCACAATGAGCAGTTCTTC.

The J gene is TRBJ2-5, the V gene TRBV11-2; D perhaps matches TRBD1 (5 bases). The CDR3 is 13 amino acids. The ends were cut back, 1 base at V and 9 bases at J, with 12 bases in the middle. CDR1 and CDR2 from the germline V gene are SGHAT and FQNNGV. CDR3 sequence: CASSLGQQGAQYF. CDR3 in DNA: TGTGCCAGCAGCTTAGGGCAGCAGGGTGCCCAGTACTTC.

This chain connects TRBV11-2 to TRBJ2-1, with TRBD2 matching 7 bases. V was clipped by 5 bases and J by 6 bases; unmatched bases: 13. The CDR3 extends over 16 amino acids. Germline CDR1 reads SGHAT; CDR2 reads FQNNGV. CDR3 in DNA: TGTGCCAGCAGCCCGGTCCCTAGCGGTTCAACCAATGAGCAGTTCTTC. Protein: CASSPVPSGSTNEQFF.

The rearrangement links TRBV4-3 to TRBJ2-7, with 7 bases fitting TRBD1. Looked up from germline, CDR1 is LGHNA and CDR2 is YSLEER. CDR3 length: 15 amino acids. Trimming removed 5 bases from V and 2 bases from J; junction bases left unmatched: 9. The CDR3 region has the DNA TGCGCCAGCAGCTTACGGACAGGAAACACCTACGAGCAGTACTTC. This encodes CASSLRTGNTYEQYF.

This chain uses TRBV5-4 with TRBJ2-5, with D maybe TRBD2 (6 bases). Trimming took 3 bases from V and 5 from J, leaving 20 bases between them. Germline V CDR1 and CDR2: SGHNT, YYREEE (reference sequence). The CDR3 extends over 16 amino acids. The CDR3 bases are TGTGCCAGCAGCTCCGACCCGACTAGGATCCGCGAGACCCAGTACTTC. This translates into CASSSDPTRIRETQYF.

Points on this clone: This CDR3 fails to terminate in the conserved phenylalanine or tryptophan, so it likely reflects a read error. J is TRBJ2-6 and V is TRBV29-1; D is unresolved. This CDR3 has 12 amino acids. The germline CDR1 and CDR2 sequences are SQVTM and ANQGSEA. V was clipped by 6 bases and J by 1 base, with 4 bases between them. CDR3 bases: TGCAGCGTCGAATCTGGGGCCAACGTCCTGACTGTC. It encodes CSVESGANVLTV.

This clone was recorded only once. The CDR3 is CASSPGRDIGYTF. The DNA of the CDR3 is TGTGCCAGCAGTCCGGGACGGGACATCGGCTACACCTTC. This sequence joins TRBV6-5 and TRBJ1-2, with D possibly TRBD1 on 6 matching bases. CDR1 MNHEY and CDR2 SVGAGI come from the germline V gene. The CDR3 runs to 13 residues. The V end was cut by 5 bases, the J end by 8 bases, with 15 bases between.

The chain combines TRBV28 with TRBJ2-7; possible D gene TRBD2, 5 bases. The CDR3 has 12 amino acids. The germline V and J ends were trimmed by 5 bases and 7 bases, with 12 bases remaining between them. Germline V lookup: CDR1 MDHEN, CDR2 SYDVKM. The DNA of the CDR3 is TGTGCCAGCAGTCCCGCGGGTGGGGAGCAGTACTTC. Translation gives CASSPAGGEQYF.

A remark on this clone: The same CDR3 arises from other DNA sequences in this sample as well. V gene TRBV27 combines with J gene TRBJ1-5; 10 bases map to TRBD1. The V and J ends lost 3 bases and 5 bases, in that order; junction bases with no gene match: 7. Looked up from germline, CDR1 is MNHEY and CDR2 is SMNVEV (reference sequence). The length of the CDR3 is 16 residues. CDR3 sequence (DNA): TGTGCCAGCAGTTTCCTTGGACAGGGGGGTTATCAGCCCCAGCATTTT. This translates into CASSFLGQGGYQPQHF.

This chain connects TRBV29-1 to TRBJ1-5; perhaps TRBD1 as D (5 bases). The CDR3 has 14 residues. Trimming shortened V by 3 bases and J by 3 bases, and 12 bases separated the two germline ends. Germline values: CDR1 SQVTM, CDR2 ANQGSEA. Here the CDR3 reads CSVEGGGDNQPQHF. The CDR3 bases are TGCAGCGTTGAGGGCGGGGGGGACAATCAGCCCCAGCATTTT.

Notes on this clone: One end of the junction does not line up with germline, which may come from a read error. The J gene is TRBJ2-5, the V gene TRBV7-7, with 8 nucleotides matching TRBD2. CDR3 length: 15 amino acids. Germline CDR1 SSHAT, CDR2 FNYEAQ (reference sequence). The CDR3 DNA follows: TGTGCTAGCAGCTCTAGCCCGGGGGGGCGAGAGACCCAGTACTTC. Protein product: CASSSSPGGRETQYF.

This clone was picked up one time. The rearrangement uses TRBV11-2 and TRBJ2-5; the D gene is possibly TRBD1 (7 bases). This CDR3 spans 16 amino acids. Germline values: CDR1 SGHAT, CDR2 FQNNGV. V lost 5 bases, J lost 5 bases, and 21 bases lay in between. The CDR3 DNA reads TGTGCCAGCAGCCTTACCTTTCTCAGGGGGGAGGAGACCCAGTACTTC. The encoded protein is CASSLTFLRGEETQYF.

The chain recombines TRBV6-6 with TRBJ2-3; TRBD2 agrees at 12 bases. With 2 bases clipped from V and 3 bases from J, the junction kept 3 bases outside the gene matches. Germline CDR1 is MNHNY and CDR2 is SVGAGI (reference sequence). The CDR3 runs to 16 residues. The CDR3 reads CASSYASGGATDTQYF. The CDR3 DNA reads as TGTGCCAGCAGTTACGCTAGCGGGGGGGCTACAGATACGCAGTATTTT.

The J gene is TRBJ2-3, the V gene TRBV7-9; 8 bases fit TRBD1. CDR1 and CDR2 (germline): SEHNR, FQNEAQ (reference sequence). The length of the CDR3 is 14 residues. Trimming took 5 bases from V and 5 from J; bases not matched to a gene: 6. The CDR3 is CASSGDRNQDTQYF. For the CDR3, the DNA is TGTGCCAGCAGCGGGGACAGGAATCAAGATACGCAGTATTTT.

This clone was picked up a small number of times. The V and J genes are TRBV5-4 and TRBJ2-5; D call uncertain. The CDR3 spans 12 residues. Trimming took 5 bases from V and 5 from J, leaving 10 bases between them. CDR1 and CDR2 from the germline V gene are SGHNT and YYREEE (reference sequence). CDR3 residues: CASSSARETQYF. The CDR3 nucleotides are TGTGCCAGCAGTTCCGCCCGGGAGACCCAGTACTTC.

The V and J genes are TRBV13 and TRBJ2-3; 10 bases map to TRBD1. From germline, CDR1 is PRHDT and CDR2 FYEKMQ (reference sequence). Germline trimming cut 3 bases from V and 4 bases from J; bases unmatched to any gene: 7. The CDR3 sequence is 16 residues long. The DNA for the CDR3 is TGTGCCAGCAGCTTCCCGGGACAGGGGATGCCAGATACGCAGTATTTT. Its translation is CASSFPGQGMPDTQYF. Full variable domain (rest looked up from reference TRBV13 and TRBJ2-3): AAGVIQSPRHLIKEKRETATLKCYPIPRHDTVYWYQQGPGQDPQFLISFYEKMQSDKGSIPDRFSAQQFSDYHSELNMSSLELGDSALYFCASSFPGQGMPDTQYFGPGTRLTVL.

V usage is TRBV28 and J usage is TRBJ1-5; a possible D gene is TRBD1 (6 bases). There are 15 residues in the CDR3. The V end lost 2 bases, the J end lost 7 bases, and 15 bases lay between the germline ends. Germline CDR1 is MDHEN and CDR2 is SYDVKM. CDR3 DNA: TGTGCCAGCAGTTTAAAGGGGGGGAGACGGCAGCCCCAGCATTTT. It yields the protein CASSLKGGRRQPQHF.